These T cell receptor beta chains were read from a single sample in a study of blood T cell repertoires in COVID-19. Using immunoSEQ multiplex PCR, the repertoire was profiled, and TCRdb retains in-frame clones only, with some absent. The repertoire has about 270,000 clones, roughly nine tenths of them found once; the top ten carry 1.6%. The specimen was peripheral blood. All receptors derive from a woman aged 60-75 years who had recovered from COVID-19. Both conserved end residues are part of each CDR3. D genes are given only for firm matches.

-,TRBV5-1,CASSLSGADTQYF
TRBD2,TRBV5-1,CASSFARGGNEQFF
TRBD1,TRBV29-1,CSVEERTGTYGYTF
TRBD1,TRBV5-8,CASSSGQGSYEQYF
TRBD2,TRBV2,CASTNGRGETQYF
TRBD1,TRBV5-1,CASSSGQGADTQYF
-,TRBV4-1,CASSQGGAPEAFF
TRBD1,TRBV19,CASGRTGTGEQYF
-,TRBV12-3/TRBV12-4,CASSRTSNTEAFF
TRBD1,TRBV5-4,CASSYDRQGRDEQYF
TRBD1,TRBV6-5,CASSRDRPNTGELFF
TRBD1,TRBV3-1/TRBV3-2,CASSPTGTATNEKLFF
-,TRBV14,CASSQDTGEHTEAFF
TRBD1,TRBV6-5,CAADRGPNTGELFF
TRBD1,TRBV6-6,CASSIGTGATDTQYF
-,TRBV5-6,CASSLARTEAFF
-,TRBV4-1,CASSPRASTPSTNEKLFF
TRBD2,TRBV27,CASSFSGTSGDYEQYF
-,TRBV6-6,CASSSPEQGTEAFF
-,TRBV6-5,CASVPGHYYEQYF
TRBD1,TRBV19,CASKGTGVYEQYF
-,TRBV5-1,CASSPPSRSSYEQYF
-,TRBV5-6,CASSLATDTQYF
TRBD2,TRBV9,CASSPSGRETQYF
-,TRBV11-1,CASSLGGVFSTDTQYF
-,TRBV7-9,CASSSIDRSETQYF
TRBD2,TRBV19,CASSTGGRSEGTQYF
TRBD1,TRBV4-1,CASSSQGARVTEAFF
TRBD1,TRBV7-9,CASSLEPGRGNEKLFF
-,TRBV28,CASSYLRLLTSTEAFF
TRBD1,TRBV5-1,CASSPGTGWEPQHF
TRBD1,TRBV7-9,CASSLVVRGKEAFF